This passage covers 30 T cell receptor beta chains from one sample sequenced in a study of T cell responses to AZD1222 COVID-19 vaccine. Assay used: immunoSEQ multiplex PCR; TCRdb lists only in-frame clones, some missing. This table holds about 120,000 clones, roughly 90% found once. This specimen was peripheral blood, taken on day 0 of AZD1222 vaccination. Source of these receptors: an adult in good health.

V and J are TRBV7-2 and TRBJ1-2; D gene unclear. Per germline, CDR1 SGHTA and CDR2 FQGNSA. Between the trimmed V and J ends, which lost 7 bases and 2 bases, there was a span of 5 bases. This CDR3 contains 11 residues. CDR3 loop: CASTLNYGYTF. The CDR3 coding sequence is TGTGCCAGCACCCTAAACTATGGCTACACCTTC.

The chain carries TRBV2 and TRBJ2-5, with D perhaps TRBD1 (6 bases). Germline V gene data show CDR1 as SNHLY and CDR2 as FYNNEI. The V and J ends lost 7 bases and 3 bases respectively, with 6 bases between them. The CDR3 covers 11 residues. CDR3 protein: CASKGEETQYF. The CDR3 region has the DNA TGTGCCAGCAAGGGGGAAGAGACCCAGTACTTC.

The V gene is TRBV7-9, the J gene TRBJ1-1; D unresolved. Germline assignment: CDR1 SEHNR and CDR2 FQNEAQ (reference sequence). This CDR3 has 13 amino acids. V lost 4 bases, J lost 4 bases, and 10 bases lay in between. The CDR3 DNA reads as TGTGCCAGCAGCTGGTCGTCGGGCACTGAAGCTTTCTTT. The encoded protein is CASSWSSGTEAFF.

This chain joins TRBV3-1 (or the pseudogene TRBV3-2) and TRBJ1-1; D is perhaps TRBD1 (6 bases). V was trimmed by 2 bases and J by 8 bases, leaving 24 bases between them. CDR3 length equals 17 residues. Germline V lookup: CDR1 LGHDT, CDR2 YNNKEL (reference sequence). In DNA, the CDR3 is TGTGCCAGCAGCCAATCTCAACTCCGAATACAGGGTTCCGAAGCTTTCTTT. It is translated as CASSQSQLRIQGSEAFF.

The V gene is TRBV12-5, the J gene TRBJ1-4; weak D call: TRBD1 (5 bases). Trimming took off 3 bases at V and 3 bases at J, with 14 bases between the two ends. This CDR3 region has 16 residues. From germline, CDR1 is LGHNT and CDR2 FRNRAP. This chain's CDR3 is CASGFPGGGANEKLFF. The CDR3 nucleotides are TGTGCTAGTGGTTTCCCGGGCGGAGGGGCTAATGAAAAACTGTTTTTT. The full variable domain, in which reference TRBV12-5 and TRBJ1-4 provide the parts outside the CDR3, is DARVTQTPRHKVTEMGQEVTMRCQPILGHNTVFWYRQTMMQGLELLAYFRNRAPLDDSGMPKDRFSAEMPDATLATLKIQPSEPRDSAVYFCASGFPGGGANEKLFFGSGTQLSVL.

This clone was seen only once. V gene TRBV9 combines with J gene TRBJ1-1, with D unclear. This CDR3 contains 14 residues. In germline, CDR1 is SGDLS, CDR2 YYNGEE. Trimming left V 4 bases short and J 2 bases short, with 12 bases between. The CDR3 nucleotides read TGTGCCAGCAGCAGCCCGGGGAGCAACACTGAAGCTTTCTTT. Its translation is CASSSPGSNTEAFF.

The chain couples TRBV3-1 (or the pseudogene TRBV3-2) to TRBJ2-3; 13 bases agree with TRBD2. The CDR3 is made up of 19 amino acids. Germline V CDR1 and CDR2: LGHDT, YNNKEL (reference sequence). J was trimmed by 2 bases and V by 2 bases; bases with no gene match: 10. Written as DNA, the CDR3 is TGTGCCAGCAGCCAACCGGGGGGGACTAGCGGGGCGGTCACAGATACGCAGTATTTT. Its translation: CASSQPGGTSGAVTDTQYF.

The chain employs TRBV19 and TRBJ1-3; D is uncertain. The CDR3 runs 14 residues. Trimming took 7 bases from V and 4 from J, leaving 14 bases between them. Germline-derived CDR1 and CDR2 are LNHDA and SQIVND (reference sequence). The CDR3 region is CASTHEEVGNTIYF. The CDR3 coding sequence is TGTGCCAGTACTCACGAGGAAGTCGGAAACACCATATATTTT.

V is TRBV5-1 and J is TRBJ1-1; D not certain. The germline V and J ends were trimmed by 7 bases and 1 base, with 8 bases remaining between them. Looked up from germline, CDR1 is SGHRS and CDR2 is YFSETQ. This CDR3 contains 12 residues. The CDR3 DNA reads as TGCGCCAGCTGGGGAGGGAACACTGAAGCTTTCTTT. Amino acid sequence: CASWGGNTEAFF.

The chain links TRBV5-4 to TRBJ2-2, with TRBD2 matching over 15 bases. The V and J ends lost 5 bases and 3 bases, in that order; junction bases with no gene match: 14. The germline CDR1 and CDR2 sequences are SGHNT and YYREEE (reference sequence). The CDR3 has 20 amino acids. As DNA, the CDR3 is TGTGCCAGCAGATTGTGGGGACTAGCGGGGGGAAACACAGACACCGGGGAGCTGTTTTTT. Translation gives CASRLWGLAGGNTDTGELFF.

The chain couples TRBV12-3 or TRBV12-4 to TRBJ1-1; D uncertain. This CDR3 is 13 amino acids long. V dropped 1 base and J dropped 11 bases, with 14 bases sitting between them. In nucleotides, the CDR3 is TGTGCCAGCAGTTTAGGGGGAGGCCCCAGGGCTTTCTTT. Its protein is CASSLGGGPRAFF.

The genes are TRBV9 and TRBJ1-4; TRBD1 might be the D (5 bases). The length of the CDR3 is 15 residues. Trimming took 0 bases from V and 5 from J, leaving 11 bases between them. Germline V gene data show CDR1 as SGDLS and CDR2 as YYNGEE. CDR3 nucleotides: TGTGCCAGCAGCGTAGGTGGGGGAGTGAATGAAAAACTGTTTTTT. It codes for CASSVGGGVNEKLFF.

The V and J genes are TRBV28 and TRBJ1-4; 7 bases are shared with TRBD1. This CDR3 contains 13 residues. Trimming took 4 bases from V and 11 from J; bases not matched to a gene: 7. The V gene's germline CDR1 is MDHEN and CDR2 SYDVKM. The CDR3 region has the DNA TGTGCCAGCAGTTCCAGGGGGGCTAGGAAACTGTTTTTT. It specifies CASSSRGARKLFF. The whole variable domain, remainder taken from reference TRBV28 and TRBJ1-4, is DVKVTQSSRYLVKRTGEKVFLECVQDMDHENMFWYRQDPGLGLRLIYFSYDVKMKEKGDIPEGYSVSREKKERFSLILESASTNQTSMYLCASSSRGARKLFFGSGTQLSVL.

The gene calls are TRBV7-6 and TRBJ2-1; 7 bases agree with TRBD1. This CDR3 is 14 amino acids long. Trimming at V came to 3 bases and at J to 2 bases, leaving 1 base not matched to a gene. Germline-derived CDR1 and CDR2 are SGHVS and FNYEAQ. CDR3 sequence reads: CASSLDRTYNEQFF. DNA of the CDR3: TGTGCCAGCAGCTTGGACAGGACCTACAATGAGCAGTTCTTC.

V is TRBV6-5 and J is TRBJ2-7; 9 positions match TRBD1. The CDR3 loop spans 15 amino acids. Germline V lookup: CDR1 MNHEY, CDR2 SVGAGI. The trim removed 6 bases at V and 2 bases at J, leaving 8 bases unmatched. The CDR3 DNA sequence: TGTGCCAGCAGCCAAGTGGGGACAGGGACCTACGAGCAGTACTTC. Protein product: CASSQVGTGTYEQYF.

In its sample, this clone was seen once. The chain recombines TRBV27 with TRBJ1-5, with D perhaps TRBD1 (5 bases). The V gene lost 8 bases and the J gene lost 10 bases, with 18 bases spanning the gap. CDR3 length equals 13 residues. Looked up from germline, CDR1 is MNHEY and CDR2 is SMNVEV (reference sequence). The CDR3 loop is CASPRQSILPQHF. The CDR3 DNA reads as TGTGCCAGCCCTCGACAGTCGATCCTCCCCCAGCATTTT.

The V call is TRBV7-2, the J call TRBJ2-4, with no clear D. The CDR3 length is 14 residues. Trimming cost V 1 base and J 9 bases, with 13 bases left between them. In germline, CDR1 is SGHTA, CDR2 FQGNSA. The CDR3 is CASSLGGIASIQYF. CDR3 sequence (DNA): TGTGCCAGCAGCTTAGGAGGAATCGCGAGCATTCAGTACTTC.

This clone was seen once. This sequence joins TRBV13 and TRBJ2-3; unclear D gene. CDR1 and CDR2 (germline): PRHDT, FYEKMQ (reference sequence). The CDR3 sequence is 15 residues long. V was trimmed by 6 bases and J by 1 base, leaving 14 bases between them. The CDR3 here is CASSPTGVGTDTQYF. The CDR3 DNA is TGTGCCAGCAGTCCGACTGGAGTGGGCACAGATACGCAGTATTTT.

The chain carries TRBV19 and TRBJ1-4; no clear D. The CDR3 runs to 16 residues. The V end was cut by 7 bases, the J end by 4 bases, with 19 bases between. Germline CDR1 and CDR2: LNHDA and SQIVND (reference sequence). The CDR3 is CASIMKAGRINEKLFF. The CDR3, as DNA: TGTGCCAGTATAATGAAGGCGGGAAGGATTAATGAAAAACTGTTTTTT.

V gene TRBV29-1 combines with J gene TRBJ1-6, with 7 bases lining up with TRBD1. CDR1 and CDR2 from the germline V gene are SQVTM and ANQGSEA. The CDR3 loop spans 12 amino acids. The V gene end was trimmed by 4 bases and the J gene end by 8 bases; junction bases not matched to a gene: 2. The DNA for the CDR3 is TGCAGCGTTGCCACAGGGGATTCACCCCTCCACTTT. It yields the protein CSVATGDSPLHF.

The genes are TRBV2 and TRBJ1-5; the D gene is possibly TRBD1 (6 bases). Trimming stripped 4 bases from V and 6 bases from J, with 16 bases between. The V gene's germline CDR1 is SNHLY and CDR2 FYNNEI. The CDR3 contains 15 residues. The CDR3 protein is CASSGVTGDLQPQHF. The CDR3 region has the DNA TGTGCCAGCAGTGGAGTGACAGGAGATCTTCAGCCCCAGCATTTT.

The gene calls are TRBV6-9 and TRBJ2-7; D possibly corresponds to TRBD2 (6 bases). Looked up from germline, CDR1 is MNHGY and CDR2 is SVAAGI. Trimming took 3 bases from V and 6 from J, leaving 15 bases between them. The CDR3 is 14 amino acids. The CDR3 loop reads CASSYTQLEGEQYF. The DNA for the CDR3 is TGTGCCAGCAGTTACACCCAATTGGAGGGCGAGCAGTACTTC.

The chain is built from TRBV9 and TRBJ1-2; 8 bases agree with TRBD1. V gave up 6 bases and J gave up 5 bases; unmatched junction bases: 6. The CDR3 runs 13 residues. Looked up from germline, CDR1 is SGDLS and CDR2 is YYNGEE. CDR3 in amino acids: CASTLGQGYGYTF. CDR3 nucleotides: TGTGCCAGCACCCTCGGACAGGGATATGGCTACACCTTC.

The CDR3 region is CASSLDQGSYGYTF. CDR3 nucleotide sequence: TGTGCCAGCAGCTTAGACCAGGGGAGCTATGGCTACACCTTC. This chain uses TRBV11-2 with TRBJ1-2; possible D gene TRBD1, 6 bases. Germline V gene sequence: CDR1 SGHAT, CDR2 FQNNGV. Trimming took 0 bases from V and 4 from J, leaving 9 bases between them. This CDR3 is 14 amino acids long. The variable domain in full, completed from reference TRBV11-2 and TRBJ1-2, reads EAGVAQSPRYKIIEKRQSVAFWCNPISGHATLYWYQQILGQGPKLLIQFQNNGVVDDSQLPKDRFSAERLKGVDSTLKIQPAKLEDSAVYLCASSLDQGSYGYTFGSGTRLTVV.

CDR3 amino acids: CASSVYSGGVFYEQYF. The CDR3 region has the DNA TGTGCCAGCAGCGTGTATAGCGGGGGGGTTTTCTACGAGCAGTACTTC. The chain is built from TRBV11-2 and TRBJ2-7; TRBD2 agrees at 11 bases. The CDR3 consists of 16 residues. Germline V gene lookup returns CDR1 SGHAT and CDR2 FQNNGV. V lost 5 bases, J lost 3 bases, and 9 bases stayed unmatched.

The gene calls are TRBV28 and TRBJ1-2; TRBD1 matches at 12 bases. The CDR3 runs to 16 residues. Losses at the gene ends were 3 bases for V and 8 bases for J; bases not matched to a gene: 10. CDR1 is MDHEN and CDR2 is SYDVKM in the germline V gene. This CDR3 reads CASSLPSRGQGAGYTF. The CDR3 DNA reads TGTGCCAGCAGTTTGCCGTCCAGGGGACAGGGGGCCGGCTACACCTTC.

This clone was observed a single time. This sequence joins TRBV7-8 and TRBJ1-3; possible D gene TRBD1, 6 bases. The CDR3 contains 15 residues. Germline assignment: CDR1 SGHVS and CDR2 FQNEAQ. Trimming left V 1 base short and J 4 bases short, with 11 bases between. CDR3 region: CASSLGRQVGNTIYF. The CDR3, as DNA: TGTGCCAGCAGCTTAGGCCGACAGGTCGGAAACACCATATATTTT.

V usage is TRBV7-9 and J usage is TRBJ1-3; 7 bases match TRBD1. Germline CDR1 reads SEHNR; CDR2 reads FQNEAQ (reference sequence). The CDR3 loop spans 18 amino acids. J lost 2 bases, V lost 3 bases, and 13 bases had no gene match. CDR3 DNA sequence: TGTGCCAGCAGCTTCCCAAAGGGACAGTCCCACGCTGGAAACACCATATATTTT. This encodes CASSFPKGQSHAGNTIYF.

J is TRBJ2-3 and V is TRBV30; D remains unclear. This CDR3 has 13 amino acids. V dropped 3 bases and J dropped 0 bases, with 7 bases sitting between them. Germline V CDR1 and CDR2: GTSNPN, SVGIG (reference sequence). The CDR3 spells CAWRGPSTDTQYF. CDR3 DNA: TGTGCCTGGAGAGGGCCTAGCACAGATACGCAGTATTTT. Variable domain in full (rest from reference TRBV30 and TRBJ2-3): SQTIHQWPATLVQPVGSPLSLECTVEGTSNPNLYWYRQAAGRGLQLLFYSVGIGQISSEVPQNLSASRPQDRQFILSSKKLLLSDSGFYLCAWRGPSTDTQYFGPGTRLTVL.

This clone has a single count. The gene calls are TRBV6-2 or TRBV6-3 and TRBJ2-1, with TRBD1 as a possible D gene (6 bases). Trimming took off 6 bases at V and 6 bases at J, with 15 bases between the two ends. CDR3 length: 14 amino acids. CDR1 MNHEY and CDR2 SVGEGT come from the germline V gene. In nucleotides, the CDR3 is TGTGCCAGCAGCCGGGACCGAGGGGGCAATGAGCAGTTCTTC. Translated, it gives CASSRDRGGNEQFF.